This passage covers 28 T cell receptor beta chains from one sample sequenced in a study of control samples from healthy donors and cancer patients. Clones were sequenced by immunoSEQ multiplex PCR, and TCRdb holds only the in-frame ones, with some missing. The sample has approximately 60,000 clones; about 91% are singletons. The sequencing sample was made of PBMCs. These receptors were taken from a man younger than 45 with colorectal cancer.

V gene TRBV27 combines with J gene TRBJ2-1; 7 bases map to TRBD2. Germline values: CDR1 MNHEY, CDR2 SMNVEV (reference sequence). There are 17 residues in the CDR3. V shed 1 base, J shed 4 bases, and the junction held 10 bases outside the gene matches. The CDR3 loop is CASSLWKGGGIYNEQFF. CDR3 DNA: TGTGCCAGCAGTTTATGGAAGGGCGGGGGAATATACAATGAGCAGTTCTTC.

The sample holds one count of this clone. This chain joins TRBV5-1 and TRBJ2-7; 16 bases fit TRBD2. The germline CDR1 and CDR2 sequences are SGHRS and YFSETQ. The CDR3 is made up of 19 amino acids. Losses at the gene ends were 4 bases for V and 2 bases for J; bases not matched to a gene: 12. The chain's CDR3 is CASSAVMGLAGGTPYEQYF. CDR3 bases: TGCGCCAGCAGCGCCGTAATGGGACTAGCGGGGGGGACCCCCTACGAGCAGTACTTC.

This chain uses TRBV7-2 with TRBJ1-5, with a tentative D call TRBD1 (5 bases). CDR1 is SGHTA, CDR2 FQGNSA, per germline. Between the trimmed V and J ends, which lost 5 bases and 2 bases, there was a span of 16 bases. The CDR3 loop spans 16 amino acids. For the CDR3, the DNA is TGTGCCAGCAGCCCTAGGGTGGGGCGAGGCAATCAGCCCCAGCATTTT. Its translation: CASSPRVGRGNQPQHF.

The chain couples TRBV6-4 to TRBJ1-2; D gene ambiguous. Looked up from germline, CDR1 is MRHNA and CDR2 is SNTAGT. The CDR3 is 13 residues long. V lost 4 bases, J lost 7 bases, and 13 bases lay in between. CDR3: CASSASLGSGYTF. Here the CDR3 DNA reads TGTGCCAGCAGTGCCTCCTTGGGGTCTGGCTACACCTTC.

This chain uses TRBV27 with TRBJ1-1; weak D call: TRBD1 (5 bases). V was cut by 2 bases and J by 8 bases, with 12 bases left in between. The CDR3 has 13 residues. Germline lookup yields CDR1 MNHEY and CDR2 SMNVEV (reference sequence). The CDR3: CASSLRGAPEAFF. CDR3 nucleotides: TGTGCCAGCAGTTTACGAGGGGCACCGGAAGCTTTCTTT.

This chain uses TRBV5-1 with TRBJ1-4; 11 bases line up with TRBD1. The CDR3 contains 14 residues. Germline V gene data show CDR1 as SGHRS and CDR2 as YFSETQ. Trimming removed 3 bases from V and 7 bases from J; junction bases left unmatched: 2. The CDR3 loop reads CASSSGQGAEKLFF. In DNA, the CDR3 is TGCGCCAGCAGCTCCGGACAGGGGGCTGAAAAACTGTTTTTT.

This chain uses TRBV11-3 with TRBJ2-1; weak D call: TRBD2 (7 bases). This CDR3 has 15 amino acids. Trimming shortened V by 5 bases and J by 3 bases, and 14 bases separated the two germline ends. The germline V gene has CDR1 SGHNT and CDR2 YENEEA. Here the CDR3 reads CASSPGGPIYNEQFF. CDR3 sequence (DNA): TGTGCCAGCAGCCCCGGGGGGCCAATCTACAATGAGCAGTTCTTC.

The rearrangement uses TRBV5-1 and TRBJ2-7; the D gene could be TRBD1 or TRBD2 (6 bases each). Deletions cut 3 bases from V and 0 bases from J, with 10 bases between. Per germline, CDR1 SGHRS and CDR2 YFSETQ. This CDR3 has 14 residues. The CDR3 reads CASSSGAASYEQYV. CDR3 coding DNA: TGCGCCAGCAGCTCGGGGGCAGCCTCCTACGAGCAGTACGTC.

J is TRBJ2-7 and V is TRBV23-1; D call uncertain. TRBV23-1 is an ORF, and what it does is uncertain. CDR3 length: 12 amino acids. V dropped 8 bases and J dropped 2 bases, with 10 bases sitting between them. The CDR3 sequence: CASGYMAYEQYV. In DNA, the CDR3 is TGCGCCAGCGGATACATGGCCTACGAGCAGTACGTC.

A single count supports this clone. This rearrangement joins TRBV2 to TRBJ1-1, with 8 bases matching TRBD1. The length of the CDR3 is 13 residues. V shed 7 bases and J 5 bases; nucleotides not matched to a gene: 6. Per the germline V gene, CDR1 is SNHLY and CDR2 is FYNNEI. This CDR3 reads CASTAQGGTEAFF. CDR3 DNA: TGTGCCAGCACCGCACAGGGGGGGACTGAAGCTTTCTTT.

The rearrangement links TRBV2 to TRBJ2-1; no firm D call. Trimming removed 7 bases from V and 7 bases from J, with 8 bases in between. The CDR3 extends over 11 amino acids. Per germline, CDR1 SNHLY and CDR2 FYNNEI. The CDR3 DNA reads TGTGCCAGCACACTCTATAATGAGCAGTTCTTC. This encodes CASTLYNEQFF.

This rearrangement joins TRBV5-1 to TRBJ1-4, with D uncertain. The CDR3 is 15 residues long. With 1 base removed from V and 0 bases from J, the gap between germline ends came to 7 bases. The germline V gene has CDR1 SGHRS and CDR2 YFSETQ. The CDR3 DNA reads as TGCGCCAGCAGCTTGTTAGGCTCAACTAATGAAAAACTGTTTTTT. This gives the protein CASSLLGSTNEKLFF.

The chain has TRBV15 and TRBJ1-5; no reliable D call. V lost 1 base and J lost 0, with 16 bases in between. This CDR3 is built from 18 residues. Germline CDR1 reads LNHNV; CDR2 reads YYDKDF (reference sequence). The CDR3 DNA sequence: TGTGCCACCAGCAGAGGAACAAGGCGGATTTTTAGCAATCAGCCCCAGCATTTT. This translates into CATSRGTRRIFSNQPQHF.

This clone has a single count. This rearrangement joins TRBV18 to TRBJ2-1; D is unresolved. The V end was cut by 2 bases, the J end by 7 bases, with 6 bases between. Germline V gene data show CDR1 as KGHSH and CDR2 as LQKENI. CDR3 length: 12 amino acids. The CDR3 DNA follows: TGTGCCAGCTCACCAACGTCGAATGAGCAGTTCTTC. It is translated as CASSPTSNEQFF.

This chain links TRBV6-5 with TRBJ2-7, with no clear D. Germline loops: CDR1 MNHEY, CDR2 SVGAGI. The V gene lost 5 bases and the J gene lost 4 bases, with 9 bases spanning the gap. This CDR3 is 12 amino acids long. The CDR3 DNA reads TGTGCCAGCAGTCCAAATGGGTACGAGCAGTACTTC. It encodes CASSPNGYEQYF.

The chain has TRBV6-2 or TRBV6-3 and TRBJ1-6; D unresolved. Germline V CDR1 and CDR2: MNHEY, SVGEGT. The V and J ends lost 6 bases and 0 bases respectively, with 24 bases between them. The length of the CDR3 is 20 residues. Here the CDR3 DNA reads TGTGCCAGCAGCTATTACCCCAGACGAGCGGGGAGCTCCTATAATTCACCCCTCCACTTT. This codes for CASSYYPRRAGSSYNSPLHF.

The chain combines TRBV24-1 with TRBJ2-2, with D possibly matching TRBD2 (6 bases). CDR1 KGHDR and CDR2 SFDVKD come from the germline V gene. V was shortened by 4 bases and J by 0 bases, with 17 bases between the two germline ends. The CDR3 covers 18 residues. This CDR3 is CATSELTTGGANTGELFF. In nucleotides, the CDR3 is TGTGCCACCAGTGAACTGACTACGGGCGGGGCGAACACCGGGGAGCTGTTTTTT.

The chain is built from TRBV5-4 and TRBJ2-5; D is perhaps TRBD1 or TRBD2 (5 bases each). Deletions cut 4 bases from V and 1 base from J, with 8 bases between. Germline values: CDR1 SGHNT, CDR2 YYREEE (reference sequence). This CDR3 is 13 amino acids long. The CDR3 region is CASSRDVQETQYF. CDR3 in DNA: TGTGCCAGCAGCAGGGACGTCCAAGAGACCCAGTACTTC.

In this sample, this clone turned up once. The V call is TRBV20-1, the J call TRBJ2-1; 8 bases are shared with TRBD2. CDR1 DFQATT and CDR2 SNEGSKA come from the germline V gene (reference sequence). Germline trimming cut 3 bases from V and 7 bases from J; bases unmatched to any gene: 8. This CDR3 is 14 amino acids long. The CDR3 protein is CSASLAGGRNEQFF. The CDR3 DNA is TGCAGTGCTAGTCTAGCGGGCGGGAGGAATGAGCAGTTCTTC.

The J gene is TRBJ1-5, the V gene TRBV24-1, with 11 bases that match TRBD1. The CDR3 totals 16 residues. V was pared by 4 bases and J by 4 bases, with 5 bases of the junction left unmatched. CDR1 KGHDR and CDR2 SFDVKD come from the germline V gene. The CDR3 sequence: CATSEAGQGANQPQHF. Written as DNA, the CDR3 is TGTGCCACCAGTGAAGCTGGACAGGGGGCTAATCAGCCCCAGCATTTT.

This clone was observed once. V and J are TRBV6-5 and TRBJ2-1; D is perhaps TRBD1 (6 bases). The CDR3 sequence is 12 residues long. V was clipped by 3 bases and J by 8 bases, with 8 bases between them. The germline gives CDR1 MNHEY, CDR2 SVGAGI. The CDR3 reads CASSYGGHEQFF. The CDR3 bases are TGTGCCAGCAGTTATGGGGGCCATGAGCAGTTCTTC.

This clone has only one observation. J is TRBJ2-7 and V is TRBV4-3; D remains unclear. The CDR3 loop spans 15 amino acids. The V end was cut by 0 bases, the J end by 1 base, with 10 bases between. Germline V lookup: CDR1 LGHNA, CDR2 YSLEER. CDR3 in DNA: TGCGCCAGCAGCCAAGAACTTGGCGGTTCCTACGAGCAGTACTTC. Its translation: CASSQELGGSYEQYF.

This clone was recorded once. The V and J genes are TRBV20-1 and TRBJ1-5; D call uncertain. CDR1 is DFQATT and CDR2 is SNEGSKA in the germline V gene (reference sequence). This CDR3 is built from 10 residues. V lost 0 bases, J lost 6 bases, and 0 bases lay in between. As DNA, the CDR3 is TGCAGTGCTAGAGATCAGCCCCAGCATTTT. This encodes CSARDQPQHF.

The chain recombines TRBV5-6 with TRBJ1-3; D is unresolved. This CDR3 region has 17 residues. Trimming left V 1 base short and J 0 bases short, with 14 bases between. Germline CDR1 reads SGHDT; CDR2 reads YYEEEE. CDR3 in amino acids: CASSLYMADYSGNTIYF. CDR3 in DNA: TGTGCCAGCAGCTTGTATATGGCAGACTACTCTGGAAACACCATATATTTT. The variable domain in full, completed from reference TRBV5-6 and TRBJ1-3, reads DAGVTQSPTHLIKTRGQQVTLRCSPKSGHDTVSWYQQALGQGPQFIFQYYEEEERQRGNFPDRFSGHQFPNYSSELNVNALLLGDSALYLCASSLYMADYSGNTIYFGEGSWLTVV.

The gene calls are TRBV28 and TRBJ2-3; the D gene could be TRBD1 or TRBD2 (6 bases each). Looked up from germline, CDR1 is MDHEN and CDR2 is SYDVKM. The CDR3 covers 15 residues. The ends were cut back, 7 bases at V and 2 bases at J, with 16 bases in the middle. This CDR3 reads CASKPAGTPTDTQYF. As DNA, the CDR3 is TGTGCCAGCAAACCGGCGGGGACACCCACAGATACGCAGTATTTT.

Of note for this clone: One end of the junction does not line up with germline, which may come from a read error. V usage is TRBV5-6 and J usage is TRBJ1-2; D perhaps matches TRBD1 (6 bases). CDR3 length: 14 residues. CDR1 is SGHDT and CDR2 is YYEEEE in the germline V gene. The CDR3 spells CATSLVYRVGGYTF. The CDR3 bases are TGTGCCACCAGCTTGGTATACAGGGTGGGGGGCTACACCTTC.

The rearrangement links TRBV5-1 to TRBJ2-7; 9 bases match TRBD1. After removal of 0 bases from V and 7 bases from J, the junction contained 5 bases not matched to a gene. The CDR3 loop spans 14 amino acids. Germline V CDR1 and CDR2: SGHRS, YFSETQ. CDR3 in amino acids: CASSLATGGGEQYF. In nucleotides, the CDR3 is TGCGCCAGCAGCTTGGCAACAGGGGGCGGTGAGCAGTACTTC.

The V call is TRBV18, the J call TRBJ1-1; D call uncertain. The CDR3 has 13 residues. Trimming stripped 4 bases from V and 0 bases from J, with 6 bases between. Per germline, CDR1 KGHSH and CDR2 LQKENI. The CDR3 region has the DNA TGTGCCAGCTCACAGAAGATGAACACTGAAGCTTTCTTT. It yields the protein CASSQKMNTEAFF.